This is a list of T cell receptor beta chains from one sample in a study of cytomegalovirus exposure and HLA in healthy donors. Generated by immunoSEQ multiplex PCR, the TCRdb table keeps only in-frame clones and is missing some. The sample shows 150,000 or so clones, 80% of them seen only once. The sample taken for sequencing was PBMCs. All receptors come from a man aged 25 to 45 in good health and CMV-seropositive. Each CDR3 is given with its conserved first and last residue. Each record gives: D gene, V gene, J gene, clone size, CDR3 DNA, CDR3 protein. A D gene is named only where the DNA matches it firmly. Clone size is not always given. Where it is, it says once, few, many or a class for expanded clones.

>TRBD1|TRBV28|TRBJ1-2|.
TGTGCCAGCCATGTACAGGGGGCTGATGGCTACACCTTC
CASHVQGADGYTF
>TRBD2|TRBV7-6|TRBJ2-2|few
TGTGCCAGCAGCTGGGGACTAGCGGGAGCCGGGGAGCTGTTTTTT
CASSWGLAGAGELFF
>TRBD2|TRBV19|TRBJ2-3|.
TGTGCCAGTAGTAAGACTAGCGGGTTGACCTCAGATACGCAGTATTTT
CASSKTSGLTSDTQYF
>TRBD2|TRBV2|TRBJ2-7|.
TGTGCCAGCAGTGTTCCTTTTAGGCGGGAGTGGTCCTACGAGCAGTACTTC
CASSVPFRREWSYEQYF
>.|TRBV9|TRBJ2-1|.
TGTGCCAGCAGCGTCCCCAGCCACTACAGCGGTCCCAATGAGCAGTTCTTC
CASSVPSHYSGPNEQFF
>.|TRBV6-1|TRBJ1-3|.
TGTGCCAGCAGGACAGGTGGAAACACCATATATTTT
CASRTGGNTIYF
>TRBD1|TRBV6-4|TRBJ1-2|.
TGTGCCAGCAGTCCTGGCTGGACAGGGGGCGCTGGGGGCTATGGCTACACCTTC
CASSPGWTGGAGGYGYTF
>.|TRBV7-6|TRBJ1-1|.
TGTGCCAGCAGCTTAGATGTTGCAGGGGTGGGCACTGAAGCTTTCTTT
CASSLDVAGVGTEAFF
>.|TRBV5-1|TRBJ2-7|.
TGCGCCAGCAGCTCGCGGGCTGGCTACGAGCAGTACTTC
CASSSRAGYEQYF
>.|TRBV6-1|TRBJ1-1|few
TGCTCCTGCGCGAACACTGAAGCTTTCTTT
CSCANTEAFF
>TRBD2|TRBV6-5|TRBJ2-3|.
TGTGCCAGCAGTTACTCGGGCGGGAGCAACACAGATACGCAGTATTTT
CASSYSGGSNTDTQYF
>.|TRBV6-5|TRBJ1-3|.
TGTGCCAGCTCCTCCCCAGGGGAGACAAACACCATATATTTT
CASSSPGETNTIYF
>TRBD1|TRBV7-2|TRBJ2-2|once
TGTGCCGGATCCCGGGACAGAAGGAACACCGGGGAGCTGTTTTTT
CAGSRDRRNTGELFF
>TRBD2|TRBV28|TRBJ2-1|.
TGTGCCAGCAGCCCCGGGACTAGCGGGAGGGACGAGCAGTTCTTC
CASSPGTSGRDEQFF
>.|TRBV12-5|TRBJ2-1|.
TGTGCTAGTGGGGGGGGATATGAGCAGTTCTTC
CASGGGYEQFF
>TRBD1|TRBV11-2|TRBJ2-7|once
TGTGCCAGCAGCTCCAACAGGGGGCCATACTACGAGCAGTACTTC
CASSSNRGPYYEQYF
>TRBD1|TRBV29-1|TRBJ1-1|.
TGCAGCGTCTACGGGACAGGGGGCACCACTGAAGCTTTCTTT
CSVYGTGGTTEAFF
>.|TRBV6-6|TRBJ1-2|.
TGTGCCAGCAGACTCGGCGGGGGCTATGGCTACACCTTC
CASRLGGGYGYTF
>.|TRBV5-6|TRBJ2-5|.
TGTGCCAGCAGCTTGTTCGGGAGTAGACAAGGGACCCAGTACTTC
CASSLFGSRQGTQYF
>.|TRBV6-1|TRBJ1-2|.
TGTGCCAGCAGTGACGACCAGGGGTGTGGCTACACCTTC
CASSDDQGCGYTF
>TRBD1|TRBV16|TRBJ2-7|.
TGTGCCAGCAGCCCGTCAGGGGGCGGCGGGGAGCAGTACTTC
CASSPSGGGGEQYF
>.|TRBV9|TRBJ1-1|.
TGTGCCAGCTCGCCCTTCCTTCCAGGGAACACTGAAGCTTTCTTT
CASSPFLPGNTEAFF
>.|TRBV7-2|TRBJ2-6|.
TGTGCCAGCAGCCTAGGGCCTAGTTCTGGGGCCAACGTCCTGACTTTC
CASSLGPSSGANVLTF
>.|TRBV6-5|TRBJ2-7|.
TGTGCCAGCAGTTACTGGGCAGGGGAGAGCTCCTACGAGCAGTACTTC
CASSYWAGESSYEQYF
>TRBD2|TRBV9|TRBJ2-2|.
TGTGCCAGCAGCCCAATGGGGGGACTAGCCACCGGGGAGCTGTTTTTT
CASSPMGGLATGELFF
>TRBD2|TRBV5-1|TRBJ2-5|.
TGCGCCAGCAGCGAGGGAAGCGGGGCTCAAGAGACCCAGTACTTC
CASSEGSGAQETQYF
>TRBD1|TRBV4-1|TRBJ2-7|.
TGCGCCAGCAGCCAGGATACGAACAGGGGGCTCTACGAGCAGTACTTC
CASSQDTNRGLYEQYF
>TRBD2|TRBV18|TRBJ2-1|.
TGTGCCAGCTCTCCTGGACTAGCGGAGACCAATGAGCAGTTCTTC
CASSPGLAETNEQFF
>.|TRBV7-9|TRBJ2-7|.
TGTGCCAGCAGCTTAAGCCAGGGGTCCTACGAGCAGTACTTC
CASSLSQGSYEQYF
>TRBD1|TRBV9|TRBJ1-2|.
TGTGCCAGCAGCCCGACGGGACAGGTTTCTGGAGGCTACACCTTC
CASSPTGQVSGGYTF
>TRBD1|TRBV7-8|TRBJ2-7|.
TGTGCCAGCAGCCTCGCCGGGACAGGGGGCTACGAGCAGTACTTC
CASSLAGTGGYEQYF
>.|TRBV11-2|TRBJ2-7|.
TGTGCCAGCAGCTTAGTAAGCGGAGGCCGTCTCCCTTTGTACGAGCAGTACTTC
CASSLVSGGRLPLYEQYF
>.|TRBV27|TRBJ1-1|.
TGTGCTAGCGGGCGATGGAACACTGAAGCTTTCTTT
CASGRWNTEAFF
>.|TRBV15|TRBJ1-1|.
TGTGCCACCAGCAGCAGGGGCAGCACTGAAGCTTTCTTT
CATSSRGSTEAFF
>TRBD2|TRBV15|TRBJ2-1|.
TGTGCCACCAGCAGAGATCTAGCGGGAGGTTACAATGAGCAGTTCTTC
CATSRDLAGGYNEQFF
>.|TRBV19|TRBJ2-1|.
TGTGCCAGTACAGAGGGAGGCAGCTCCTACAATGAGCAGTTCTTC
CASTEGGSSYNEQFF
>.|TRBV11-2|TRBJ1-4|.
TGTGCCAGCAGCTTAGCTGGGGCCAGGGCTAATGAAAAACTGTTTTTT
CASSLAGARANEKLFF
>.|TRBV27|TRBJ2-3|.
TGTGCCAGCTCCGAACGGGGTTCGGATACGCAGTATTTT
CASSERGSDTQYF
>.|TRBV14|TRBJ1-1|.
TGTGCCAGCAGCCAAAACAGACAAGCTTTCTTT
CASSQNRQAFF
>.|TRBV10-3|TRBJ1-6|few
TGTGCCATCAGCAGGGACAACAATTCACCCCTCCACTTT
CAISRDNNSPLHF
>TRBD1|TRBV11-2|TRBJ2-3|.
TGTGCCAGCAGCTTGGAATACAGGGGGACTAGCACAGATACGCAGTATTTT
CASSLEYRGTSTDTQYF
>TRBD2|TRBV14|TRBJ2-7|.
TGTGCCAGCAGCCTACCGGGACTAGCATCTTCCGAGCAGTACTTC
CASSLPGLASSEQYF
>.|TRBV30|TRBJ1-2|.
TGTGCCTGGAGGACGCCGGGGGTATATGGCTACACCTTC
CAWRTPGVYGYTF
>.|TRBV4-1|TRBJ2-1|.
TGCGCCAGCAGCCAAGATCCAGTATTCTCTAATGAGCAGTTCTTC
CASSQDPVFSNEQFF
>TRBD2|TRBV5-1|TRBJ2-3|.
TGCGCCAGCAGCTTGGATGGTCTAGCGGTAGATACGCAGTATTTT
CASSLDGLAVDTQYF
>.|TRBV9|TRBJ2-1|.
TGTGCCAGCAGCGTATCCCAGCGGGTAGACAATGAGCAGTTCTTC
CASSVSQRVDNEQFF
>.|TRBV2|TRBJ2-5|.
TGTGCCAGCAGTGAAGGACACAGAAAACAAGAGACCCAGTACTTC
CASSEGHRKQETQYF
>.|TRBV7-6|TRBJ2-3|.
TGTGCCAGCAGCAAAGGGGGGGACACAGATACGCAGTATTTT
CASSKGGDTDTQYF